Listed below are T cell receptor beta chains from one sample, sequenced in a study of cytomegalovirus exposure and HLA in healthy donors. Clones were read by immunoSEQ multiplex PCR, and TCRdb kept only the in-frame ones, dropping some. Here the sample spans approximately 200,000 clones, roughly 78% being singletons. The sequencing sample was made of PBMCs. All receptors derive from a woman aged 30 to 39 in good health and CMV-seropositive. Both conserved end residues are part of each CDR3. A D gene is named only where the DNA matches it firmly. The size entry is marked missing in some rows and otherwise reads once, few, many or a size class.

abundance: NA
v_gene: TRBV15
j_gene: TRBJ1-1
d_gene: NA
CDR3nt: TGTGCCACCAGCAGAGATGCGGCGGCCATGAACACTGAAGCTTTCTTT
CDR3aa: CATSRDAAAMNTEAFF

abundance: NA
v_gene: TRBV7-9
j_gene: TRBJ2-3
d_gene: TRBD2
CDR3nt: TGTGCCAGCAGCTCCCGGGAGGGTGGGAGAACAGATACGCAGTATTTT
CDR3aa: CASSSREGGRTDTQYF

abundance: NA
v_gene: TRBV19
j_gene: TRBJ2-6
d_gene: NA
CDR3nt: TGTGCCAGTAGTTGGTCCACTTACCAAAAGGGGGGGGCCAACGTCCTGACTTTC
CDR3aa: CASSWSTYQKGGANVLTF

abundance: few
v_gene: TRBV1
j_gene: TRBJ2-1
d_gene: NA
CDR3nt: TGCACCAGCGGTGACCGGGAGGGCCCTCCCTACAATGAGCAGTTCTTC
CDR3aa: CTSGDREGPPYNEQFF

abundance: NA
v_gene: TRBV10-3
j_gene: TRBJ2-5
d_gene: TRBD2
CDR3nt: TGTGCCATCAGTGGGCGGACTAGCGGGAGGGAAGAGACCCAGTACTTC
CDR3aa: CAISGRTSGREETQYF

abundance: NA
v_gene: TRBV5-1
j_gene: TRBJ2-1
d_gene: TRBD1
CDR3nt: TGCGCCAGCAGCGTCCCGGGACAGGGCAACCCTGTCGGCGGGAGAACCTACAATGAGCAGTTCTTC
CDR3aa: CASSVPGQGNPVGGRTYNEQFF

abundance: NA
v_gene: TRBV27
j_gene: TRBJ2-1
d_gene: TRBD1
CDR3nt: TGTGCCAGCAGTTGGGGGGGGACAGGGGGTTCAGGTGAGCAGTTCTTC
CDR3aa: CASSWGGTGGSGEQFF

abundance: NA
v_gene: TRBV5-1
j_gene: TRBJ2-3
d_gene: NA
CDR3nt: TGCGCCAGCAGCCACGAAGGACAGACCACAGATACGCAGTATTTT
CDR3aa: CASSHEGQTTDTQYF

abundance: NA
v_gene: TRBV5-4
j_gene: TRBJ1-3
d_gene: TRBD1
CDR3nt: TGTGCCAGCAGCTTACAGGGGAACTCTGGAAACACCATATATTTT
CDR3aa: CASSLQGNSGNTIYF

abundance: NA
v_gene: TRBV27
j_gene: TRBJ1-2
d_gene: NA
CDR3nt: TGTGCCAGCAGTCCTGGACAGACACCTTATGGCTACACCTTC
CDR3aa: CASSPGQTPYGYTF

abundance: NA
v_gene: TRBV19
j_gene: TRBJ1-1
d_gene: TRBD1
CDR3nt: TGTGCCAGTAGTAGGGGACAGGGCCTAGGGGACACTGAAGCTTTCTTT
CDR3aa: CASSRGQGLGDTEAFF

abundance: NA
v_gene: TRBV10-3
j_gene: TRBJ1-6
d_gene: NA
CDR3nt: TGTGCCACCACAGAGCAAGTTAATTCACCCCTCCACTTT
CDR3aa: CATTEQVNSPLHF

abundance: NA
v_gene: TRBV4-3
j_gene: TRBJ2-1
d_gene: TRBD2
CDR3nt: TGCGCCAGCAGCCAATATCTAGCGGGAGACGATGAGCAGTTCTTC
CDR3aa: CASSQYLAGDDEQFF

abundance: NA
v_gene: TRBV4-1
j_gene: TRBJ1-5
d_gene: NA
CDR3nt: TGCGCCAGCAGCCAAGCCCAAGTACGGGGTAGCAATCAGCCCCAGCATTTT
CDR3aa: CASSQAQVRGSNQPQHF

abundance: NA
v_gene: TRBV10-3
j_gene: TRBJ1-4
d_gene: NA
CDR3nt: TGTGCCATCGGACAGCCCGAGGAAAAACTGTTTTTT
CDR3aa: CAIGQPEEKLFF

abundance: NA
v_gene: TRBV15
j_gene: TRBJ2-7
d_gene: NA
CDR3nt: TGTGCCACCAGCAGTAGCGGTGTGAACGAGCAGTACTTC
CDR3aa: CATSSSGVNEQYF

abundance: NA
v_gene: TRBV28
j_gene: TRBJ2-7
d_gene: TRBD1
CDR3nt: TGTGCCAGCAGTTTATCGCCGGACAGGGCGCACTACGAGCAGTACTTC
CDR3aa: CASSLSPDRAHYEQYF